This T cell receptor (beta chain) stems from a study of shared clonotypes between healthy human individuals. Study context: Three plates each covered CD4 naive and memory; CD8 naive two, CD8 memory one.

TCRdb's copy holds only in-frame clones and misses some; the assay was immunoSEQ multiplex PCR. The data show some 580,000 clones, roughly 98% seen once. As concerns this clone: What it recognizes is unknown.

Trimming left V 3 bases short and J 4 bases short, with 20 bases between. Germline CDR1 is ENHRY and CDR2 is SYGVKD. The CDR3 length is 17 residues. Study observations and caveats: All-four-donor shared clonotypes had higher generation probabilities than non-shared clonotypes did.

Naive-designated CD8 cells lacked CD45RO, were positively enriched for CCR7, and omitted terminally differentiated effector memory CD45RA+ cells. V gene TRBV10-3 combines with J gene TRBJ2-3; no reliable D call. The sequencing sample was made of naive CD8+ T cells sorted from blood. The receptor's source is a man between 25 and 39 years old in good health. CDR3 in amino acids: CAISDPIRSPIADTQYF. CDR3 bases: TGTGCCATCAGTGACCCGATAAGGAGTCCTATCGCAGATACGCAGTATTTT.